What follows are 26 T cell receptor beta chains derived from one specimen sequenced in a study of blood T cells in healthy people across ages. Through a sample-barcoded 5' primer and a J-beta primer mix, a second PCR was run for roughly 6 to 12 cycles. TCRdb reprocessed the 5' RACE reads with MiXCR, giving one entry per CDR3 protein. This table holds approximately 800,000 distinct CDR3 sequences, approximately 67% found once. Input material: blood. These TCRs come from a man aged 25 to 40 in good health.

This clonotype was recorded once. The rearrangement uses TRBV19 and TRBJ2-2; D is perhaps TRBD2 (6 bases). V was cut by 9 bases and J by 0 bases, with 14 bases left in between. Germline-derived CDR1 and CDR2 are LNHDA and SQIVND (reference sequence). This CDR3 contains 15 residues. In nucleotides, the CDR3 is TGTGCCAGCCTTACCGGGACTGCGAACACCGGGGAGCTGTTTTTT. Translation gives CASLTGTANTGELFF. The whole variable domain, filled in from reference TRBV19 and TRBJ2-2, reads DGGITQSPKYLFRKEGQNVTLSCEQNLNHDAMYWYRQDPGQGLRLIYYSQIVNDFQKGDIAEGYSVSREKKESFPLTVTSAQKNPTAFYLCASLTGTANTGELFFGEGSRLTVL.

This clonotype turned up a few times. This chain uses TRBV20-1 with TRBJ1-2; 7 bases are shared with TRBD1. Germline-derived CDR1 and CDR2 are DFQATT and SNEGSKA (reference sequence). V gave up 0 bases and J gave up 0 bases; unmatched junction bases: 1. This CDR3 is 14 amino acids long. The CDR3 loop is CSARDTGANYGYTF. CDR3 in DNA: TGCAGTGCTAGAGATACAGGGGCTAACTATGGCTACACCTTC.

This chain connects TRBV2 to TRBJ2-1; the D gene could be TRBD1 or TRBD2 (5 bases each). V was pared by 8 bases and J by 9 bases, with 8 bases between. This CDR3 has 10 amino acids. Germline CDR1 SNHLY, CDR2 FYNNEI. The CDR3, as DNA: TGTGCCAGCTGGGACGTTGAGCAGTTCTTC. Protein sequence: CASWDVEQFF.

This chain links TRBV20-1 with TRBJ1-2; 8 positions match TRBD1. The germline V gene encodes CDR1 DFQATT and CDR2 SNEGSKA (reference sequence). V lost 6 bases to trimming and J lost 4 bases; unmatched junction nucleotides: 7. The CDR3 runs to 13 residues. CDR3 region: CSAPTGGSYGYTF. The DNA for the CDR3 is TGCAGTGCACCTACAGGGGGGAGCTATGGCTACACCTTC.

The chain couples TRBV19 to TRBJ2-7, with 8 positions matching TRBD1. V lost 10 bases, J lost 7 bases, and 9 bases stayed unmatched. The length of the CDR3 is 12 residues. Germline V gene lookup returns CDR1 LNHDA and CDR2 SQIVND (reference sequence). The chain's CDR3 is CATSPNRGEQYF. The CDR3 DNA follows: TGTGCCACCTCTCCCAACAGGGGGGAGCAGTACTTC.

This clonotype was counted only a few times. The chain is built from TRBV6-5 and TRBJ2-1; TRBD2 agrees at 14 bases. The V segment lost 5 bases and the J segment 7 bases; nucleotides outside the gene matches: 10. The CDR3 spans 17 residues. CDR1 is MNHEY and CDR2 is SVGAGI in the germline V gene. The chain's CDR3 is CASSHWTSGGIGNEQFF. The CDR3 nucleotides read TGTGCCAGCAGTCACTGGACTAGCGGGGGGATTGGAAATGAGCAGTTCTTC.

This clonotype came up a few times. The rearrangement links TRBV4-3 to TRBJ2-6; a weak D match, TRBD1 (6 bases). The germline gives CDR1 LGHNA, CDR2 YSLEER. The germline V and J ends were trimmed by 2 bases and 2 bases, with 16 bases remaining between them. This CDR3 has 18 amino acids. CDR3 sequence: CASSQPGWGQAGANVLTF. CDR3 nucleotide sequence: TGCGCCAGCAGCCAACCTGGATGGGGGCAAGCTGGGGCCAACGTCCTGACTTTC.

This chain connects TRBV5-1 to TRBJ2-1; tentatively, D is TRBD1 (6 bases). The germline gives CDR1 SGHRS, CDR2 YFSETQ. Trimming shortened V by 4 bases and J by 13 bases, and 21 bases separated the two germline ends. There are 14 residues in the CDR3. The CDR3 region is CASSQPTQGHGQFF. The CDR3 DNA reads as TGCGCCAGCAGCCAACCGACACAGGGACACGGTCAGTTCTTC.

The chain employs TRBV6-1 and TRBJ1-1; TRBD1 might be the D (6 bases). With 2 bases removed from V and 8 bases from J, the gap between germline ends came to 18 bases. The CDR3 extends over 15 amino acids. Germline V CDR1 and CDR2: MNHNS, SASEGT. CDR3 sequence (DNA): TGTGCCAGCAGTGAACCCTCGGGAACAGGGAACGAAGCTTTCTTT. This gives the protein CASSEPSGTGNEAFF.

V and J are TRBV6-5 and TRBJ1-1; a weak D match, TRBD1 (6 bases). Trimming cost V 0 bases and J 4 bases, with 12 bases left between them. The CDR3 is 15 residues long. The germline CDR1 and CDR2 sequences are MNHEY and SVGAGI. Written as DNA, the CDR3 is TGTGCCAGCAGTTACTCGGGGGGGCTAGGCACTGAAGCTTTCTTT. Protein: CASSYSGGLGTEAFF.

This clonotype showed up just a few times. This sequence joins TRBV9 and TRBJ2-5; a possible D gene is TRBD1 (5 bases). V shed 3 bases and J shed 2 bases, with 14 bases lying between them. Per germline, CDR1 SGDLS and CDR2 YYNGEE. The CDR3 sequence is 15 residues long. CDR3 region: CASSATTANQETQYF. In DNA, the CDR3 is TGTGCCAGCAGCGCCACGACAGCGAATCAAGAGACCCAGTACTTC. The variable domain in full, completed from reference TRBV9 and TRBJ2-5, reads DSGVTQTPKHLITATGQRVTLRCSPRSGDLSVYWYQQSLDQGLQFLIQYYNGEERAKGNILERFSAQQFPDLHSELNLSSLELGDSALYFCASSATTANQETQYFGPGTRLLVL.

The genes are TRBV7-2 and TRBJ2-1; D is undetermined. CDR3 size: 13 residues. CDR1 is SGHTA and CDR2 is FQGNSA in the germline V gene. V lost 4 bases, J lost 6 bases, and 10 bases lay in between. For the CDR3, the DNA is TGTGCCAGCAGCTCGGAGAGAATCAATGAGCAGTTCTTC. Translating gives CASSSERINEQFF.

This chain uses TRBV9 with TRBJ2-7; D is possibly TRBD1 (5 bases). CDR3 length: 14 residues. CDR1 and CDR2 (germline): SGDLS, YYNGEE. V was shortened by 0 bases and J by 2 bases, with 9 bases between the two germline ends. Here the CDR3 DNA reads TGTGCCAGCAGCGTAGGCGACAGCCCCTACGAGCAGTACTTC. It translates to CASSVGDSPYEQYF.

V gene TRBV12-3 or TRBV12-4 combines with J gene TRBJ2-5, with 8 bases that match TRBD1. V was pared by 6 bases and J by 5 bases, with 2 bases of the junction left unmatched. CDR3 length: 12 amino acids. In nucleotides, the CDR3 is TGTGCCAGCAGGACAGGGGCTGAGACCCAGTACTTC. Protein sequence: CASRTGAETQYF.

This sequence joins TRBV12-3 or TRBV12-4 and TRBJ2-1; 7 bases are a match to TRBD2. CDR3 length: 14 residues. Unmatched junction bases numbered 11, after V lost 7 bases and J lost 8 bases. The CDR3 region is CASTLWGAGDEQFF. The CDR3 DNA reads as TGTGCCAGCACCCTGTGGGGCGCGGGGGATGAGCAGTTCTTC.

The chain joins TRBV6-1 to TRBJ2-2, with D perhaps matching TRBD1 (6 bases). The CDR3 extends over 17 amino acids. Trimming left V 4 bases short and J 1 base short, with 16 bases between. The germline gives CDR1 MNHNS, CDR2 SASEGT. This chain's CDR3 is CASSVLRGRGNTGELFF. The CDR3 nucleotides are TGTGCCAGCAGTGTGCTCAGGGGCAGGGGGAACACCGGGGAGCTGTTTTTT.

The chain links TRBV7-9 to TRBJ2-7, with TRBD2 matching over 7 bases. Germline lookup yields CDR1 SEHNR and CDR2 FQNEAQ (reference sequence). The length of the CDR3 is 12 residues. The V segment lost 3 bases and the J segment 7 bases; nucleotides outside the gene matches: 3. CDR3 DNA sequence: TGTGCCAGCAGCTTCGGGGGGAAAGAGCAGTACTTC. Encoded protein: CASSFGGKEQYF.

V gene TRBV6-1 combines with J gene TRBJ2-2; TRBD1 matches at 10 bases. Losses at the gene ends were 8 bases for V and 4 bases for J; bases not matched to a gene: 4. Germline assignment: CDR1 MNHNS and CDR2 SASEGT. The CDR3 length is 14 residues. CDR3: CASGTGDSTGELFF. Written as DNA, the CDR3 is TGTGCCAGCGGGACAGGGGACTCCACCGGGGAGCTGTTTTTT.

The gene calls are TRBV6-5 and TRBJ2-7; D is possibly TRBD1 (5 bases). The DNA end is more similar to TRBJ2-5, so the J call may be wrong. Germline V gene data show CDR1 as MNHEY and CDR2 as SVGAGI. CDR3 length: 15 amino acids. DNA of the CDR3: TGTGCCAGCAGAAGAAATCAGGGTTCCCAAGAGACCCAGTACTTC. This encodes CASRRNQGSQETQYF.

This clonotype was detected only a few times. The V call is TRBV29-1, the J call TRBJ1-2, with 8 bases fitting TRBD1. The length of the CDR3 is 12 residues. CDR1 SQVTM and CDR2 ANQGSEA come from the germline V gene. The junction had 7 bases not matched to a gene; V was cut back by 7 bases and J by 6 bases. The CDR3 DNA follows: TGCAGCGCAGGGGGCTTATTGGATGGCTACACCTTC. Translating it yields CSAGGLLDGYTF. Drawing the rest from reference TRBV29-1 and TRBJ1-2, the complete variable domain is SAVISQKPSRDICQRGTSLTIQCQVDSQVTMMFWYRQQPGQSLTLIATANQGSEATYESGFVIDKFPISRPNLTFSTLTVSNMSPEDSSIYLCSAGGLLDGYTFGSGTRLTVV.

This clonotype has only one observation. The chain carries TRBV9 and TRBJ2-7; TRBD2 might be the D (6 bases). CDR1 and CDR2 (germline): SGDLS, YYNGEE. The CDR3 sequence is 15 residues long. V lost 4 bases and J lost 7, with 21 bases in between. CDR3 residues: CASSSVGTGSNEQYF. CDR3 DNA sequence: TGTGCCAGCAGCTCCGTCGGGACTGGCTCCAATGAGCAGTACTTC. The entire variable domain, with the rest obtained from reference TRBV9 and TRBJ2-7, is as follows: DSGVTQTPKHLITATGQRVTLRCSPRSGDLSVYWYQQSLDQGLQFLIQYYNGEERAKGNILERFSAQQFPDLHSELNLSSLELGDSALYFCASSSVGTGSNEQYFGPGTRLTVT.

The genes are TRBV7-3 and TRBJ2-7, with a weak D call TRBD1 (5 bases). This CDR3 comprises 15 residues. The germline V gene has CDR1 SGHTA and CDR2 FQGTGA. Trimming took off 1 base at V and 1 base at J, with 11 bases between the two ends. CDR3 in DNA: TGTGCCAGCAGCTTAAATCCTGGGGCGTCCTACGAGCAGTACTTC. It specifies CASSLNPGASYEQYF.

This sequence joins TRBV4-1 and TRBJ1-6; 10 nucleotides line up with TRBD1. CDR1 is MGHRA, CDR2 YSYEKL, per germline. V dropped 1 base and J dropped 8; count of bases not matched to a gene: 2. The CDR3 extends over 15 amino acids. DNA of the CDR3: TGCGCCAGCAGCCAAGGACAGGGGGCGTATTCACCCCTCCACTTT. It translates to CASSQGQGAYSPLHF.

As to this clonotype: This may stem from a read error, because a much larger clone lies one nucleotide away. The chain employs TRBV28 and TRBJ2-5; 10 bases agree with TRBD2. The J call may be mistaken, given a closer DNA end match to TRBJ2-7. The length of the CDR3 is 14 residues. Germline V gene data show CDR1 as MDHEN and CDR2 as SYDVKM. The CDR3 DNA is TGTGCCAGCAGTTTTACTAGCGGGGTCTACGAGCAGTACTTC. This gives the protein CASSFTSGVYEQYF.

J is TRBJ2-1 and V is TRBV12-3 or TRBV12-4; 7 bases are shared with TRBD2. J lost 7 bases, V lost 5 bases, and 8 bases had no gene match. The CDR3 spans 14 residues. In DNA form, the CDR3 reads TGTGCCAGCAGTCCCCGGGACTATCGGAATGAGCAGTTCTTC. Its protein is CASSPRDYRNEQFF.

The chain has TRBV7-8 and TRBJ2-3; D is ambiguous. Deletions cut 6 bases from V and 1 base from J, with 11 bases between. CDR1 is SGHVS and CDR2 is FQNEAQ in the germline V gene. The CDR3 is 14 residues long. CDR3 loop: CASSLAFRTDTQYF. The CDR3 bases are TGTGCCAGCAGTCTCGCTTTTCGCACAGATACGCAGTATTTT.